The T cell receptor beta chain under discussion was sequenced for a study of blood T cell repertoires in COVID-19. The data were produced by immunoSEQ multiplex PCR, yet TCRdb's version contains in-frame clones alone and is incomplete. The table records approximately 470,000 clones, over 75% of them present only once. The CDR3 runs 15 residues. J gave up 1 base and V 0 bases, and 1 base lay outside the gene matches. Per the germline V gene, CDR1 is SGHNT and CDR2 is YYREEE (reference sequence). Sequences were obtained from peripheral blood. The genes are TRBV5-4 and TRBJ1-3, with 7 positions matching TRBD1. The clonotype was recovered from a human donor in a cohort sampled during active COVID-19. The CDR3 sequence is CASSLARGSGNTIYF. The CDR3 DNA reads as TGTGCCAGCAGCTTGGCCAGGGGGTCTGGAAACACCATATATTTT.